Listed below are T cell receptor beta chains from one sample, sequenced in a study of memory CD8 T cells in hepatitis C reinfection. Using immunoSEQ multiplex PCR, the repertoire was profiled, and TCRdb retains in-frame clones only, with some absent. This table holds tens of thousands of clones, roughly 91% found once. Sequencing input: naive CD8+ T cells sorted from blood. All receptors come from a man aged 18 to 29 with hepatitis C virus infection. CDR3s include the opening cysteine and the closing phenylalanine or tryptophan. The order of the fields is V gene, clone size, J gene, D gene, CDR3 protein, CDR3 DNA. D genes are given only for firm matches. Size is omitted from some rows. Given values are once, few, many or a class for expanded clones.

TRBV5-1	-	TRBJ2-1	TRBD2	CASRLAGGRNEQFF	TGCGCCAGCAGACTAGCGGGAGGGAGGAATGAGCAGTTCTTC
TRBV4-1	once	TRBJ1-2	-	CASSQEPGASYGYTF	TGCGCCAGCAGCCAAGAACCGGGAGCGAGCTATGGCTACACCTTC
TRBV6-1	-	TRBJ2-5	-	CASSKPTGEGETQYF	TGTGCCAGCAGTAAGCCGACAGGGGAGGGAGAGACCCAGTACTTC
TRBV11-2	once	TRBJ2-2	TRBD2	CASSSTSGTGELFF	TGTGCCAGCAGCTCAACTAGCGGGACCGGGGAGCTGTTTTTT
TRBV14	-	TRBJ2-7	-	CASSQVQFYEQYF	TGTGCCAGCAGCCAAGTACAGTTCTACGAGCAGTACTTC
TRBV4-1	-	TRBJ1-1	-	CASSPLGGVAEAFF	TGCGCCAGCAGCCCCCTCGGAGGGGTAGCTGAAGCTTTCTTT
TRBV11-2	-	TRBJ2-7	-	CASSSDNYEQYF	TGTGCCAGCAGTTCGGACAACTACGAGCAGTACTTC
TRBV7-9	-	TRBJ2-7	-	CASSSTNGYEQYF	TGTGCCAGCAGCTCCACCAACGGTTACGAGCAGTACTTC
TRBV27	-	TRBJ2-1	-	CASSLTGSSYNEQFF	TGTGCCAGCAGCCTCACAGGAAGCTCCTACAATGAGCAGTTCTTC
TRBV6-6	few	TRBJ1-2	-	CASSPLGQAGYTF	TGTGCCAGCAGTCCCCTTGGCCAGGCCGGCTACACCTTC
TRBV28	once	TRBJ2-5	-	CASSPTGEGETQYF	TGTGCCAGCAGCCCGACAGGGGAGGGGGAGACCCAGTACTTC
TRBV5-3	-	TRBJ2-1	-	CARSLRNSNNEQFF	TGTGCCAGAAGCTTGAGGAACAGCAATAATGAGCAGTTCTTC
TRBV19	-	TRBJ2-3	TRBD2	CAIPPGLAGEGTDTQYF	TGTGCCATCCCTCCGGGACTAGCGGGGGAGGGGACAGATACGCAGTATTTT
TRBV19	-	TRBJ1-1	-	CASSKVARGTEAFF	TGTGCCAGTAGTAAGGTTGCCAGGGGCACTGAAGCTTTCTTT
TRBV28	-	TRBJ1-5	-	CASRDTLNQPQHF	TGTGCCAGCAGAGACACGCTCAATCAGCCCCAGCATTTT
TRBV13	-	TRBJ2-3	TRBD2	CASTRGLAGWGTDTQYF	TGTGCCAGCACCCGGGGACTAGCGGGGTGGGGCACAGATACGCAGTATTTT
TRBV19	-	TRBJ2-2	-	CASSSGTFNYLTGELFF	TGTGCCAGTAGTAGCGGGACGTTTAATTATCTCACCGGGGAGCTGTTTTTT
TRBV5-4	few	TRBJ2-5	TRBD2	CASSFGTSGGGETQYF	TGTGCCAGCAGCTTCGGGACTAGCGGGGGTGGGGAGACCCAGTACTTC
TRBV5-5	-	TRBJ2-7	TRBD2	CASSLVLREMSEQYF	TGTGCCAGCAGCTTGGTTTTGCGGGAGATGAGCGAGCAGTACTTC
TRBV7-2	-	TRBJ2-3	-	CASSPPTPAGSTDTQYF	TGTGCCAGCAGCCCTCCGACTCCCGCGGGGAGCACAGATACGCAGTATTTT
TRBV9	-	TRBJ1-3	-	CASSVEGDGNTIYF	TGTGCCAGCAGCGTAGAAGGGGATGGAAACACCATATATTTT
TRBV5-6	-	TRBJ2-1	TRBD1	CASSWGTGLGNEQFF	TGTGCCAGCAGCTGGGGGACAGGACTGGGGAATGAGCAGTTCTTC
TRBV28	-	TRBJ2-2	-	CASSTGPEASSNTGELFF	TGTGCCAGCAGTACGGGCCCGGAGGCAAGTTCGAACACCGGGGAGCTGTTTTTT
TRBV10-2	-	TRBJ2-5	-	CASSEGTRETQYF	TGCGCCAGCAGTGAGGGGACAAGGGAGACCCAGTACTTC
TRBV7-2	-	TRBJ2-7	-	CASSSLFDFSYEQYF	TGTGCCAGCAGCTCCCTCTTCGACTTCTCCTACGAGCAGTACTTC
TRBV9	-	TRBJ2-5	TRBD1	CASSDRTGLETQYF	TGTGCCAGCAGCGACCGGACAGGGCTGGAGACCCAGTACTTC
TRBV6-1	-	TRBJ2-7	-	CASSEITSGTYYEQYF	TGTGCCAGCAGTGAAATTACCAGCGGAACGTACTACGAGCAGTACTTC
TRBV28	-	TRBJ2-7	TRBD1	CASSLDRVGYEQYF	TGTGCCAGCAGTTTAGACAGGGTAGGGTACGAGCAGTACTTC
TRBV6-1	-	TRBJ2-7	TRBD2	CASRPAGGEQYF	TGTGCCAGCAGGCCTGCGGGAGGTGAGCAGTACTTC
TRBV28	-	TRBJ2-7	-	CASSPDPLEGFYEQYF	TGTGCCAGCAGTCCCGACCCCCTTGAGGGTTTCTACGAGCAGTACTTC
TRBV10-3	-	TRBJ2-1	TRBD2	CAALADYNEQFF	TGTGCCGCGCTAGCGGATTACAATGAGCAGTTCTTC
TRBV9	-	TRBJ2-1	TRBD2	CASSVGGLAGLSSYNEQFF	TGTGCCAGCAGCGTAGGGGGACTAGCGGGGCTGAGCTCCTACAATGAGCAGTTCTTC
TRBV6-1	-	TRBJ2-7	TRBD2	CASSENLGLAIYEQYF	TGTGCCAGCAGCGAAAATCTGGGACTAGCAATTTACGAGCAGTACTTC
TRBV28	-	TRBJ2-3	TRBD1	CASTIGTGSLTDTQYF	TGTGCCAGCACCATAGGGACAGGGAGTTTGACAGATACGCAGTATTTT
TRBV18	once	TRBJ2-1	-	CASSLSSANSYNEQFF	TGTGCCAGCTCACTTTCTAGCGCGAACTCCTACAATGAGCAGTTCTTC
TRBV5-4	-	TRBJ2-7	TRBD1	CASSSTGGSYKQYF	TGTGCCAGCAGCTCCACAGGGGGGAGCTACAAGCAGTACTTC
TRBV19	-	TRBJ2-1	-	CASTLGSGTYNEQFF	TGTGCCAGTACCCTTGGTAGCGGAACCTACAATGAGCAGTTCTTC
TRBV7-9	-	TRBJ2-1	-	CASSSSGGREQFF	TGTGCCAGCAGCTCATCAGGGGGGCGGGAGCAGTTCTTC
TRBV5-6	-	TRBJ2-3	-	CASSTLQDTQYF	TGTGCCAGCAGCACTCTCCAAGATACGCAGTATTTT
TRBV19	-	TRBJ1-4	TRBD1	CASSDSGTGVEKLFF	TGTGCCAGTAGTGATTCCGGGACAGGGGTTGAAAAACTGTTTTTT
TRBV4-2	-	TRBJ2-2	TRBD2	CASSQDWREGTGAGELFF	TGTGCCAGCAGCCAAGATTGGCGGGAGGGTACTGGGGCCGGGGAGCTGTTTTTT
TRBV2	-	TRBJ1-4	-	CAITKRGSGLNEKLFF	TGTGCCATCACCAAAAGGGGGTCAGGGCTTAATGAAAAACTGTTTTTT
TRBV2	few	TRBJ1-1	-	CASSEVGGTEAFF	TGTGCCAGCAGTGAAGTGGGGGGCACTGAAGCTTTCTTT
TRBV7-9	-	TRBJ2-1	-	CASSLAQGGSYNEQFF	TGTGCCAGCAGCTTAGCGCAAGGGGGCTCCTACAATGAGCAGTTCTTC
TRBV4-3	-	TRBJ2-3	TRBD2	CASSQGLAARSTDTQYF	TGCGCCAGCAGCCAGGGTCTAGCGGCTCGGAGCACAGATACGCAGTATTTT
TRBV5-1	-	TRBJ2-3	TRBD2	CASSALAVTVVADTQYF	TGCGCCAGCAGCGCTCTAGCGGTCACAGTGGTGGCAGATACGCAGTATTTT
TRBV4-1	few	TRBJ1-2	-	CASSQSGVKNGYTF	TGCGCCAGCAGCCAATCAGGGGTGAAAAATGGCTACACCTTC
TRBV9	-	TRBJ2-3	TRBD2	CASSVAAGGGTDTQYF	TGTGCCAGCAGCGTAGCGGCGGGGGGGGGCACAGATACGCAGTATTTT
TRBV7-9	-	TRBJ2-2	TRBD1	CASSSRDRGSTGELFF	TGTGCCAGCAGCTCTCGGGACAGGGGATCCACCGGGGAGCTGTTTTTT
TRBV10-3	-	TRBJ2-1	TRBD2	CAISELAGAYNEQFF	TGTGCCATCAGTGAACTAGCGGGAGCCTACAATGAGCAGTTCTTC